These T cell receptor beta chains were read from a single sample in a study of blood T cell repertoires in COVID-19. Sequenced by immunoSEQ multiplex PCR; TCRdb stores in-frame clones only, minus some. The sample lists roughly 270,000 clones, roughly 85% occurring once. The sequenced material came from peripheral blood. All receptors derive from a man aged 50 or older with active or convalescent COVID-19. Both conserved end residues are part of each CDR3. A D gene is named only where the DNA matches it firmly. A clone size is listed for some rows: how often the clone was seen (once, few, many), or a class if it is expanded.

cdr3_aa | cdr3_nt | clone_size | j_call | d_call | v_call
CASSVVGSGEETQYF | TGTGCCAGCAGCGTAGTTGGTAGCGGCGAAGAGACCCAGTACTTC | . | TRBJ2-5 | . | TRBV9
CASSLGDRLTPYEQYF | TGCGCCAGCAGCTTGGGGGACAGACTCACCCCCTACGAGCAGTACTTC | . | TRBJ2-7 | TRBD1 | TRBV5-1
CASSRQGVTEAFF | TGTGCCAGCAGCCGACAGGGGGTCACTGAAGCTTTCTTT | . | TRBJ1-1 | TRBD1 | TRBV5-5
CASSPSPQGQNTEAFF | TGTGCCAGCAGCCCAAGCCCCCAGGGACAAAACACTGAAGCTTTCTTT | once | TRBJ1-1 | . | TRBV5-4
CASSPGESFQETQYF | TGTGCCAGCAGTCCAGGGGAGTCCTTCCAAGAGACCCAGTACTTC | . | TRBJ2-5 | . | TRBV27
CASSFLRSPNYGYTF | TGTGCCAGCAGCTTCCTTAGGAGCCCTAACTATGGCTACACCTTC | . | TRBJ1-2 | . | TRBV5-4
CASSSGLKVNYEQYF | TGCGCCAGCAGCTCCGGACTCAAGGTTAACTACGAGCAGTACTTC | once | TRBJ2-7 | . | TRBV5-1
CAIRAGQGMREQFF | TGTGCCATCAGGGCAGGACAGGGGATGCGTGAGCAGTTCTTC | . | TRBJ2-1 | TRBD1 | TRBV10-3
CASSLAAGLTSYEQYF | TGTGCCAGCAGCTTAGCGGCGGGACTGACCTCCTACGAGCAGTACTTC | . | TRBJ2-7 | . | TRBV7-9
CASSDEGEGDQPQHF | TGTGCCAGCAGTGACGAGGGGGAGGGGGATCAGCCCCAGCATTTT | . | TRBJ1-5 | . | TRBV6-4
CSVEEGRVYNEQFF | TGCAGCGTTGAAGAGGGCAGGGTTTACAATGAGCAGTTCTTC | . | TRBJ2-1 | . | TRBV29-1
CASSLGNRGEKLFF | TGCGCCAGCAGCTTAGGAAATCGAGGTGAAAAACTGTTTTTT | . | TRBJ1-4 | . | TRBV5-1
CASRFPHQIRGGCSPLHF | TGTGCAAGTCGCTTCCCACATCAAATACGGGGGGGCTGTTCACCCCTCCACTTT | . | TRBJ1-6 | . | TRBV12-2
CAIGTGEAGNTIYF | TGTGCCATAGGGACAGGGGAAGCTGGAAACACCATATATTTT | . | TRBJ1-3 | TRBD1 | TRBV10-3
CASSFGSSSSYNEQFF | TGTGCCAGCAGCTTCGGGAGTTCTAGCTCCTACAATGAGCAGTTCTTC | . | TRBJ2-1 | . | TRBV7-2
CASSQNPGTDTQYF | TGTGCCAGCAGCCAAAATCCGGGCACAGATACGCAGTATTTT | . | TRBJ2-3 | . | TRBV4-2
CASSLNSGGFSPLHF | TGTGCCAGCAGCTTAAATTCAGGGGGCTTTTCACCCCTCCACTTT | . | TRBJ1-6 | TRBD1 | TRBV7-2
CATSRDVVFGGELFF | TGTGCCACCAGCAGAGACGTGGTGTTCGGCGGGGAGCTGTTTTTT | . | TRBJ2-2 | . | TRBV15
CASSSNREMNTEAFF | TGTGCCAGCAGCTCGAACAGGGAAATGAACACTGAAGCTTTCTTT | . | TRBJ1-1 | . | TRBV5-6
CASSRTSGRARDTQYF | TGTGCCAGCAGCAGGACTAGCGGGAGGGCCCGGGATACGCAGTATTTT | . | TRBJ2-3 | TRBD2 | TRBV28
CASSAEGYEQYF | TGCGCCAGCAGTGCTGAGGGCTACGAGCAGTACTTC | . | TRBJ2-7 | . | TRBV10-2
CASSFRQGNEQFF | TGTGCCAGCAGCTTCCGACAGGGCAATGAGCAGTTCTTC | . | TRBJ2-1 | TRBD1 | TRBV7-3
CASSGMESSLRGGFSYEQYF | TGCGCCAGCAGCGGGATGGAGTCCTCGTTGAGAGGGGGCTTCTCCTACGAGCAGTACTTC | . | TRBJ2-7 | TRBD1 | TRBV5-1
CASSRDSSYEQYF | TGTGCCAGCAGCCGGGACAGCTCCTACGAGCAGTACTTC | . | TRBJ2-7 | TRBD1 | TRBV9
CASSQGGGQGISGNTIYF | TGCGCCAGCAGCCAAGGGGGCGGACAGGGCATCTCTGGAAACACCATATATTTT | . | TRBJ1-3 | TRBD1 | TRBV4-1
CASSLAGFSSYEQYF | TGTGCCAGCAGCTTGGCCGGTTTTAGCTCCTACGAGCAGTACTTC | . | TRBJ2-7 | . | TRBV5-5
CASQISGRGYQETQYF | TGTGCCAGTCAAATAAGCGGGAGGGGGTACCAAGAGACCCAGTACTTC | . | TRBJ2-5 | TRBD2 | TRBV5-4
CASSPETIYEQYF | TGTGCCAGCAGTCCCGAGACTATTTACGAGCAGTACTTC | . | TRBJ2-7 | . | TRBV6-1
CASSGGVDRALFSGANVLTF | TGTGCCAGCAGCGGAGGGGTCGACAGGGCGCTATTCTCTGGGGCCAACGTCCTGACTTTC | . | TRBJ2-6 | TRBD1 | TRBV9
CASSIRGPTGELFF | TGTGCCAGTAGTATAAGGGGGCCCACCGGGGAGCTGTTTTTT | . | TRBJ2-2 | TRBD1 | TRBV19
CASGTWAAVFKEQFF | TGTGCCAGCGGAACTTGGGCCGCAGTTTTCAAGGAGCAGTTCTTC | . | TRBJ2-1 | . | TRBV5-8
CVRSLYRASYEQYF | TGTGTCAGAAGCTTGTACAGGGCCTCCTACGAGCAGTACTTC | . | TRBJ2-7 | . | TRBV5-3
CASSEQTDTQYF | TGTGCCAGCAGTGAACAGACAGATACGCAGTATTTT | . | TRBJ2-3 | . | TRBV6-1
CASSFTRGGAYNEKLFF | TGTGCCAGCAGTTTCACAAGAGGGGGGGCATATAATGAAAAACTGTTTTTT | . | TRBJ1-4 | . | TRBV28
CASRPTGNPTGEQYF | TGCGCCAGCAGACCCACAGGGAACCCCACGGGCGAGCAGTACTTC | once | TRBJ2-7 | . | TRBV5-1
CASSNKTAAYQETQYF | TGTGCCAGCAGCAATAAGACAGCCGCTTACCAAGAGACCCAGTACTTC | . | TRBJ2-5 | . | TRBV14
CSVRKMAGGGYTF | TGCAGCGTGAGGAAGATGGCGGGGGGTGGCTACACCTTC | . | TRBJ1-2 | . | TRBV29-1
CASSISGRTNYGYTF | TGTGCCAGCAGTATCTCAGGGAGGACTAACTATGGCTACACCTTC | . | TRBJ1-2 | . | TRBV2
CASSAPGLAEHNEQFF | TGTGCCAGCAGCGCGCCGGGACTAGCGGAGCACAATGAGCAGTTCTTC | . | TRBJ2-1 | TRBD2 | TRBV13
CASSPSGGSRYNEQFF | TGTGCCAGCAGTCCCTCGGGCGGGAGTCGGTACAATGAGCAGTTCTTC | . | TRBJ2-1 | TRBD2 | TRBV28
CASSGLAGGMDTQYF | TGTGCCAGCAGCGGACTAGCGGGAGGCATGGATACGCAGTATTTT | . | TRBJ2-3 | TRBD2 | TRBV2
CAWAASGYNEQFF | TGTGCCTGGGCCGCTAGCGGTTACAATGAGCAGTTCTTC | . | TRBJ2-1 | TRBD2 | TRBV30
CASSSPGQGGSMVAFF | TGTGCCAGCAGCTCGCCGGGACAGGGGGGGTCCATGGTAGCTTTCTTT | . | TRBJ1-1 | TRBD1 | TRBV11-2
CASISRGGVGTNHQETQYF | TGTGCCAGCATCTCCCGTGGGGGGGTGGGCACAAATCACCAAGAGACCCAGTACTTC | . | TRBJ2-5 | TRBD2 | TRBV7-6
CSAGLAGAEETQYF | TGCAGCGCAGGCCTAGCGGGAGCTGAAGAGACCCAGTACTTC | . | TRBJ2-5 | TRBD2 | TRBV29-1
CSVVVGGVGNTQYF | TGCAGCGTTGTGGTGGGGGGAGTTGGAAATACGCAGTATTTT | . | TRBJ2-3 | . | TRBV29-1
CASSLGRGLAGGETQYF | TGCGCCAGCAGCTTAGGCCGGGGACTAGCGGGAGGAGAGACCCAGTACTTC | . | TRBJ2-5 | TRBD2 | TRBV5-1
CASRVRDSSEAFF | TGTGCCAGCAGAGTCCGGGACAGCAGTGAAGCTTTCTTT | . | TRBJ1-1 | TRBD1 | TRBV2
CASSSYGTTKSGELFF | TGTGCCAGCAGCTCTTACGGGACAACGAAATCCGGGGAGCTGTTTTTT | once | TRBJ2-2 | . | TRBV5-6
CASSPEPGGLEKLFF | TGTGCCAGCTCACCGGAACCAGGGGGCCTTGAAAAACTGTTTTTT | . | TRBJ1-4 | TRBD1 | TRBV18
CASRTGQAGQPQHF | TGTGCCAGCAGGACCGGACAGGCGGGGCAGCCCCAGCATTTT | few | TRBJ1-5 | TRBD1 | TRBV28
CASSVAFGGRELKSGSGANVLTF | TGTGCCAGCAGCGTAGCCTTTGGCGGGAGGGAATTGAAGTCTGGGTCTGGGGCCAACGTCCTGACTTTC | . | TRBJ2-6 | TRBD2 | TRBV9
CASSQEPAGVSEQYF | TGCGCCAGCAGCCAAGAGCCGGCGGGAGTATCCGAGCAGTACTTC | . | TRBJ2-7 | TRBD2 | TRBV4-3